This T cell receptor beta chain was retrieved from a study of cytomegalovirus exposure and HLA in healthy donors. Turning to the study itself: A prior study identified just under 120 million unique TCR beta sequences from some 200 million T cells.

With regard to this clone: Its target is not known.

The CDR3 loop spans 18 amino acids. CDR1 SGHRS and CDR2 YFSETQ come from the germline V gene. The ends lost 2 bases at V and 3 bases at J; junction bases unmatched: 6. General study findings and limits: As confirmed in vitro, three CMV-associated chains were specific for CMV antigens. A later analysis reportedly identified an Asian-associated ancestry cluster as carrying fewer N-insertions than the approximately 730-donor mean. Common viral pathogens seemed, in a later analysis, to connect with several of the most significant clusters.

It was with 60 Vbeta and 13 Jbeta primers that the PCR ran. The protocol was immunoSEQ multiplex PCR, while the TCRdb copy is restricted to in-frame clones and leaves out a portion. The sample lists about 130,000 clones, approximately 61% occurring once. The origin of this receptor is a human donor in good health. The V call is TRBV5-1, the J call TRBJ2-6, with TRBD1 identical over 12 bases. The material sequenced was PBMCs. CDR3: CASSFGDRGPDGANVLTF. CDR3 DNA sequence: TGCGCCAGCAGCTTCGGGGACAGGGGGCCGGATGGGGCCAACGTCCTGACTTTC.